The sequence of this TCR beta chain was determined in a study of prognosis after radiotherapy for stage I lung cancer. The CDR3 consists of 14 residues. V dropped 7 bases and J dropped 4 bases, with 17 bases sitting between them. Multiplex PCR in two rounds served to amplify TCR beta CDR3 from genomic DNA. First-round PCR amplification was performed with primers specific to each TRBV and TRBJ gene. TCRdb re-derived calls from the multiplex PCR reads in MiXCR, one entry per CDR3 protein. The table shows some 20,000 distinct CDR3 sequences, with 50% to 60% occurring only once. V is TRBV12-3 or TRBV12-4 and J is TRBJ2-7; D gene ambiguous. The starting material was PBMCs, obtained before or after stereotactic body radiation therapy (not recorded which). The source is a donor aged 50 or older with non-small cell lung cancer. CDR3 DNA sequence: TGTGCCAGCATCGGTATACTCTTTGAATACGAGCAGTACTTC. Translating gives CASIGILFEYEQYF.